The 29 T cell receptor beta chains in this list originate from one sample, sequenced in a study of control samples from healthy donors and cancer patients. Assay used: immunoSEQ multiplex PCR; TCRdb lists only in-frame clones, some missing. Altogether 120,000 or so clones are present, 80% to 90% being singletons, with the ten largest covering around 9%. Material for sequencing was blood. The receptors shown here come from a man aged 40-49 years in good health.

The genes are TRBV24-1 and TRBJ1-2; TRBD1 agrees at 12 bases. CDR1 KGHDR and CDR2 SFDVKD come from the germline V gene. CDR3 size: 18 residues. The junction had 12 bases not matched to a gene; V was cut back by 0 bases and J by 8 bases. The CDR3 region is CATSDLLRTGQGAYGYTF. CDR3 DNA sequence: TGTGCCACCAGTGATTTGCTGAGGACGGGACAGGGGGCTTACGGCTACACCTTC.

The rearrangement links TRBV18 to TRBJ2-3, with D tentatively TRBD2 (5 bases). The CDR3 is 15 residues long. V shed 3 bases and J shed 0 bases, with 10 bases lying between them. Germline-derived CDR1 and CDR2 are KGHSH and LQKENI. The CDR3 reads CASSPRVASTDTQYF. CDR3 nucleotides: TGTGCCAGCTCACCGAGGGTAGCTAGCACAGATACGCAGTATTTT.

This rearrangement joins TRBV15 to TRBJ1-5; D might be TRBD1 (6 bases). The CDR3 spans 13 residues. The ends were cut back, 5 bases at V and 6 bases at J, with 11 bases in the middle. Germline CDR1 and CDR2: LNHNV and YYDKDF (reference sequence). CDR3 DNA sequence: TGTGCCACCAGCGGACCAGGGGCTCAGCCCCAGCATTTT. As protein: CATSGPGAQPQHF.

The J gene is TRBJ2-1, the V gene TRBV3-1 (or the pseudogene TRBV3-2); possibly TRBD2 for D (6 bases). This CDR3 comprises 17 residues. Trimming took off 4 bases at V and 0 bases at J, with 16 bases between the two ends. Germline lookup yields CDR1 LGHDT and CDR2 YNNKEL (reference sequence). The CDR3 protein is CASSPKLALSSYNEQFF. The CDR3 coding sequence is TGTGCCAGCAGCCCCAAACTAGCCCTGAGCTCCTACAATGAGCAGTTCTTC.

The chain combines TRBV4-3 with TRBJ1-6, with D perhaps TRBD1 (6 bases). Germline V gene sequence: CDR1 LGHNA, CDR2 YSLEER. CDR3 size: 18 residues. V gave up 0 bases and J gave up 4 bases, with 16 bases separating them. Written as DNA, the CDR3 is TGCGCCAGCAGCCAAGATTATCGCCGGACAGCATATAATTCACCCCTCCACTTT. It translates to CASSQDYRRTAYNSPLHF.

The CDR3 sequence is CASSLGVWGEAFF. The CDR3 DNA reads as TGTGCCAGCAGCTTAGGGGTATGGGGTGAAGCTTTCTTT. V usage is TRBV13 and J usage is TRBJ1-1; D gene ambiguous. The CDR3 totals 13 residues. V was clipped by 0 bases and J by 7 bases, with 9 bases between them. Germline CDR1 and CDR2: PRHDT and FYEKMQ (reference sequence). Combining the CDR3 with reference TRBV13 and TRBJ1-1 gives the whole variable domain AAGVIQSPRHLIKEKRETATLKCYPIPRHDTVYWYQQGPGQDPQFLISFYEKMQSDKGSIPDRFSAQQFSDYHSELNMSSLELGDSALYFCASSLGVWGEAFFGQGTRLTVV.

This clone was observed at least ten times. V and J are TRBV5-1 and TRBJ2-3; D unresolved. V was shortened by 2 bases and J by 0 bases, with 1 base between the two germline ends. The CDR3 consists of 12 residues. Germline assignment: CDR1 SGHRS and CDR2 YFSETQ. The CDR3 reads CASSFSTDTQYF. The CDR3 DNA reads as TGCGCCAGCAGCTTTAGCACAGATACGCAGTATTTT.

V and J are TRBV30 and TRBJ1-2; D call uncertain. The CDR3 is 18 amino acids. V lost 0 bases, J lost 2 bases, and 22 bases lay in between. CDR1 and CDR2 from the germline V gene are GTSNPN and SVGIG (reference sequence). DNA for the CDR3: TGTGCCTGGAGTGTAAAAAAGAGGGAAGCTGTCCCGAACTATGGCTACACCTTC. Residues: CAWSVKKREAVPNYGYTF. Supplemented by reference TRBV30 and TRBJ1-2, the full variable domain reads SQTIHQWPATLVQPVGSPLSLECTVEGTSNPNLYWYRQAAGRGLQLLFYSVGIGQISSEVPQNLSASRPQDRQFILSSKKLLLSDSGFYLCAWSVKKREAVPNYGYTFGSGTRLTVV.

This chain joins TRBV29-1 and TRBJ2-3; D unclear. The CDR3 spans 13 residues. Germline lookup yields CDR1 SQVTM and CDR2 ANQGSEA. The V and J ends lost 0 bases and 2 bases respectively, with 6 bases between them. Here the CDR3 reads CSVEESPTDTQYF. As DNA, the CDR3 is TGCAGCGTTGAAGAGTCCCCCACAGATACGCAGTATTTT.

To note about this clone: The same CDR3 can be traced to other DNA sequences in this sample. V and J are TRBV7-2 and TRBJ1-6, with no clear D. The V end was cut by 6 bases, the J end by 5 bases, with 2 bases between. This CDR3 region has 11 residues. Germline V gene sequence: CDR1 SGHTA, CDR2 FQGNSA. The CDR3 is CASSHNSPLHF. In DNA, the CDR3 is TGTGCCAGCAGTCATAATTCACCCCTCCACTTT.

This chain uses TRBV19 with TRBJ1-1, with a weak D call TRBD1 (5 bases). V was clipped by 3 bases and J by 3 bases, with 23 bases between them. CDR3 length: 18 amino acids. Looked up from germline, CDR1 is LNHDA and CDR2 is SQIVND (reference sequence). As DNA, the CDR3 is TGTGCCAGTAGTATTAGGGAACGGGCAGGGTGGATGGACACTGAAGCTTTCTTT. It is translated as CASSIRERAGWMDTEAFF.

This clone was picked up one time. The chain links TRBV12-3 or TRBV12-4 to TRBJ1-5, with TRBD1 matching over 9 bases. The length of the CDR3 is 12 residues. With 6 bases clipped from V and 6 bases from J, the junction kept 0 bases outside the gene matches. This chain's CDR3 is CASRTGGQPQHF. CDR3 coding DNA: TGTGCCAGCAGGACAGGGGGTCAGCCCCAGCATTTT.

The CDR3 bases are TGTGCCAGCAGTTACTCGGGGACAGGAACCGAAAAACTGTTTTTT. This gives the protein CASSYSGTGTEKLFF. V usage is TRBV6-5 and J usage is TRBJ1-4; 8 bases are a match to TRBD1. The CDR3 is 15 amino acids. From germline, CDR1 is MNHEY and CDR2 SVGAGI. Trimming cost V 0 bases and J 8 bases; bases outside gene matches: 5.

This clone was seen a handful of times. The chain joins TRBV6-2 or TRBV6-3 to TRBJ2-2; D is ambiguous. In germline, CDR1 is MNHEY, CDR2 SVGEGT. V was clipped by 5 bases and J by 0 bases, with 4 bases between them. The CDR3 consists of 13 residues. The CDR3 DNA is TGTGCCAGCAGTGATACGAACACCGGGGAGCTGTTTTTT. The encoded protein is CASSDTNTGELFF.

The V and J genes are TRBV5-1 and TRBJ1-1; D uncertain. Germline V gives CDR1 SGHRS, CDR2 YFSETQ. V gave up 5 bases and J gave up 11 bases, with 16 bases separating them. This CDR3 is 12 amino acids long. The CDR3 sequence is CASSSRGFTAFF. DNA for the CDR3: TGCGCCAGCAGTTCTCGGGGATTTACGGCTTTCTTT.

The chain uses TRBV29-1 and TRBJ1-2; tentative D call: TRBD1 (6 bases). The CDR3 loop spans 11 amino acids. The germline V and J ends were trimmed by 4 bases and 8 bases, with 11 bases remaining between them. In germline, CDR1 is SQVTM, CDR2 ANQGSEA. CDR3 bases: TGCAGCGTTGTTAGACAGGTCGGCTACACCTTC. Encoded protein: CSVVRQVGYTF.

The rearrangement links TRBV29-1 to TRBJ2-7; 7 positions match TRBD2. Germline lookup yields CDR1 SQVTM and CDR2 ANQGSEA. This CDR3 contains 15 residues. With 4 bases clipped from V and 2 bases from J, the junction kept 11 bases outside the gene matches. In DNA form, the CDR3 reads TGCAGCGTTGGGAATGCCAGGGACTACCCCTACGAGCAGTACTTC. Its protein is CSVGNARDYPYEQYF.

The V call is TRBV12-5, the J call TRBJ2-1, with 9 bases that match TRBD1. Germline lookup yields CDR1 LGHNT and CDR2 FRNRAP. There are 16 residues in the CDR3. Losses at the gene ends were 5 bases for V and 6 bases for J; bases not matched to a gene: 11. The CDR3 loop reads CASGTGTGNRGNEQFF. CDR3 DNA sequence: TGTGCTAGTGGTACTGGGACAGGGAATAGAGGCAATGAGCAGTTCTTC.

The gene calls are TRBV24-1 and TRBJ2-5; TRBD2 matches at 9 bases. In germline, CDR1 is KGHDR, CDR2 SFDVKD. The CDR3 has 17 amino acids. The ends lost 4 bases at V and 5 bases at J; junction bases unmatched: 13. CDR3 loop: CATSDLSGRGGLETQYF. CDR3 nucleotides: TGTGCCACCAGTGACCTCTCTGGGCGGGGGGGCCTGGAGACCCAGTACTTC.

The rearrangement links TRBV10-3 to TRBJ2-7, with 10 nucleotides matching TRBD1. The germline gives CDR1 ENHRY, CDR2 SYGVKD. The CDR3 is made up of 15 amino acids. Trimming cost V 2 bases and J 6 bases; bases outside gene matches: 7. The CDR3 here is CAISERTGGNREQYF. The DNA of the CDR3 is TGTGCCATCAGTGAGAGGACAGGGGGAAACCGCGAGCAGTACTTC.

The J gene is TRBJ2-5, the V gene TRBV6-6; TRBD1 matches 7 bases. Trimming removed 6 bases from V and 5 bases from J; junction bases left unmatched: 6. Germline V lookup: CDR1 MNHNY, CDR2 SVGAGI (reference sequence). This CDR3 comprises 13 residues. CDR3 region: CASSVTGVETQYF. Here the CDR3 DNA reads TGTGCCAGCAGCGTTACAGGGGTGGAGACCCAGTACTTC.

The V call is TRBV9, the J call TRBJ2-7; the D is unclear. Per the germline V gene, CDR1 is SGDLS and CDR2 is YYNGEE. The V end lost 4 bases, the J end lost 3 bases, and 17 bases lay between the germline ends. The CDR3 loop spans 15 amino acids. The CDR3 DNA reads as TGTGCCAGCAGCAAAGCCCCGTTGGGCCACTACGAGCAGTACTTC. Its protein is CASSKAPLGHYEQYF.

The chain links TRBV15 to TRBJ1-6, with D uncertain. The germline V and J ends were trimmed by 1 base and 9 bases, with 4 bases remaining between them. Germline CDR1 and CDR2: LNHNV and YYDKDF (reference sequence). This CDR3 has 12 amino acids. The CDR3 sequence: CATSRVGSPLHF. The CDR3 DNA is TGTGCCACCAGCAGAGTAGGTTCACCCCTCCACTTT.

This clone was observed once. The rearrangement joins TRBV9 to TRBJ2-1, with TRBD1 matching over 9 bases. Germline assignment: CDR1 SGDLS and CDR2 YYNGEE. The CDR3 spans 15 residues. The trim removed 4 bases at V and 8 bases at J, leaving 10 bases unmatched. The CDR3 loop reads CASSPAGTGLDEQFF. CDR3 nucleotides: TGTGCCAGCAGCCCCGCGGGGACAGGGTTGGATGAGCAGTTCTTC. Using reference TRBV9 and TRBJ2-1 for the parts outside the CDR3, the full variable domain is DSGVTQTPKHLITATGQRVTLRCSPRSGDLSVYWYQQSLDQGLQFLIQYYNGEERAKGNILERFSAQQFPDLHSELNLSSLELGDSALYFCASSPAGTGLDEQFFGPGTRLTVL.

V is TRBV7-9 and J is TRBJ1-1; weak D call: TRBD1 (5 bases). The CDR3 runs to 15 residues. The germline V gene has CDR1 SEHNR and CDR2 FQNEAQ (reference sequence). Trimming took 5 bases from V and 5 from J, leaving 18 bases between them. The CDR3 nucleotides read TGTGCCAGCAGCCCCGCGCGGGGCCCCCTAACTGAAGCTTTCTTT. Its protein is CASSPARGPLTEAFF.

The rearrangement uses TRBV18 and TRBJ2-5, with 11 nucleotides matching TRBD2. V lost 8 bases to trimming and J lost 2 bases; unmatched junction nucleotides: 4. This CDR3 spans 14 amino acids. CDR1 KGHSH and CDR2 LQKENI come from the germline V gene. The DNA of the CDR3 is TGTGCCAGCACACTAGCGGGGGAACAAGAGACCCAGTACTTC. It specifies CASTLAGEQETQYF.

The CDR3 spells CASSLGLDLGAFF. The DNA for the CDR3 is TGTGCCAGCAGCTTAGGGTTGGATTTGGGAGCTTTCTTT. This rearrangement joins TRBV7-2 to TRBJ1-1; D is unresolved. Trimming removed 1 base from V and 10 bases from J, with 13 bases in between. CDR1 and CDR2 from the germline V gene are SGHTA and FQGNSA. The CDR3 has 13 amino acids.

This chain connects TRBV7-8 to TRBJ1-2; D gene ambiguous. This CDR3 contains 13 residues. Trimming cost V 1 base and J 5 bases, with 8 bases left between them. Germline V lookup: CDR1 SGHVS, CDR2 FQNEAQ. Here the CDR3 reads CASSLGPDYGYTF. For the CDR3, the DNA is TGTGCCAGCAGCTTAGGGCCAGATTATGGCTACACCTTC.

The chain has TRBV3-1 (or the pseudogene TRBV3-2) and TRBJ1-6; possible D gene TRBD1, 5 bases. Germline CDR1 and CDR2: LGHDT and YNNKEL (reference sequence). CDR3 size: 18 residues. Between the trimmed V and J ends, which lost 6 bases and 0 bases, there was a span of 18 bases. Here the CDR3 reads CASSPPGRGRSYNSPLHF. As DNA, the CDR3 is TGTGCCAGCAGTCCTCCAGGGCGAGGGCGCTCCTATAATTCACCCCTCCACTTT.